These 5 T cell receptor beta chains originate from one sample sequenced in a study of human T cells and chemical hapten exposure. From whole blood left unfractionated, total RNA was extracted. The library labeled individual cDNA molecules by adding unique molecular identifiers to them. In TCRdb, the reads were re-called with MiXCR into one record per CDR3 protein. Among 100,000 to 150,000 distinct CDR3 sequences listed, approximately 9% were seen once. The sequenced material came from whole blood. The receptors were sampled from a human donor in good health. Some clones in this sample may be carry-over from other donors' samples.

The V and J genes are TRBV12-3 or TRBV12-4 and TRBJ2-1, with D perhaps given as TRBD1 or TRBD2 (7 bases each). Between the trimmed V and J ends, which lost 7 bases and 5 bases, there was a span of 18 bases. The CDR3 totals 15 residues. Here the CDR3 reads CASIPQGRADNEQFF. CDR3 DNA sequence: TGTGCCAGCATCCCACAGGGGAGGGCTGACAATGAGCAGTTCTTC.

This rearrangement joins TRBV20-1 to TRBJ2-1, with 8 bases aligning to TRBD1. Looked up from germline, CDR1 is DFQATT and CDR2 is SNEGSKA (reference sequence). V gave up 6 bases and J gave up 0 bases; unmatched junction bases: 4. The CDR3 is made up of 14 amino acids. The CDR3 region has the DNA TGCAGTGCCAAGGACAGGGTCTCCTACAATGAGCAGTTCTTC. Translation gives CSAKDRVSYNEQFF.

At least ten counts were recorded for this clonotype. V gene TRBV5-6 combines with J gene TRBJ2-2, with 7 bases fitting TRBD1. Trimming removed 2 bases from V and 9 bases from J; junction bases left unmatched: 10. There are 15 residues in the CDR3. From germline, CDR1 is SGHDT and CDR2 YYEEEE. For the CDR3, the DNA is TGTGCCAGCAGCTTCCGACAGGGCACCTACCGGGAGCTGTTTTTT. It encodes CASSFRQGTYRELFF.

This clonotype appeared a few times. This rearrangement joins TRBV7-9 to TRBJ1-5, with D possibly TRBD1 on 5 matching bases. Trimming shortened V by 5 bases and J by 3 bases, and 17 bases separated the two germline ends. The CDR3 extends over 16 amino acids. The germline V gene encodes CDR1 SEHNR and CDR2 FQNEAQ (reference sequence). CDR3 bases: TGTGCCAGCAGCCTGGGGACCGGGCGTGCCAATCAGCCCCAGCATTTT. The encoded protein is CASSLGTGRANQPQHF.

J is TRBJ2-5 and V is TRBV11-1; TRBD2 aligns across 9 bases. Germline V gives CDR1 SGHAT, CDR2 FQDESV (reference sequence). The CDR3 is 13 amino acids. V lost 5 bases, J lost 5 bases, and 3 bases stayed unmatched. The CDR3 DNA sequence: TGTGCCAGCAGCCGGACTAGCGAGGAGACCCAGTACTTC. Translated: CASSRTSEETQYF.